This TCR beta chain derives from a study of T cells after yellow fever vaccination. On the study more broadly: Fractions containing few cells were prepared with SMART-Seq v4 Ultra Low Input.

Study findings and constraints: It was the secondary response that reached its peak faster, day 5 versus 15, but it was weaker.

This clonotype was observed a few times. Its antigen is not identified. The CDR3 has 11 residues. In germline, CDR1 is DFQATT, CDR2 SNEGSKA (reference sequence). TCRdb itself ran the 5' RACE reads through MiXCR, one entry per CDR3 protein. Of some 110,000 distinct CDR3 sequences listed, 7.2% are singletons. Source: CD4+ T cells sorted from PBMCs, taken 45 days after the first yellow fever vaccination. This receptor was taken from a man aged 18 to 30 who received the YFV17D yellow fever vaccine. This chain connects TRBV20-1 to TRBJ1-3; D is ambiguous. This CDR3 is CSGLEGNTIYF. The CDR3 coding sequence is TGCAGCGGTCTCGAGGGAAACACCATATATTTT.